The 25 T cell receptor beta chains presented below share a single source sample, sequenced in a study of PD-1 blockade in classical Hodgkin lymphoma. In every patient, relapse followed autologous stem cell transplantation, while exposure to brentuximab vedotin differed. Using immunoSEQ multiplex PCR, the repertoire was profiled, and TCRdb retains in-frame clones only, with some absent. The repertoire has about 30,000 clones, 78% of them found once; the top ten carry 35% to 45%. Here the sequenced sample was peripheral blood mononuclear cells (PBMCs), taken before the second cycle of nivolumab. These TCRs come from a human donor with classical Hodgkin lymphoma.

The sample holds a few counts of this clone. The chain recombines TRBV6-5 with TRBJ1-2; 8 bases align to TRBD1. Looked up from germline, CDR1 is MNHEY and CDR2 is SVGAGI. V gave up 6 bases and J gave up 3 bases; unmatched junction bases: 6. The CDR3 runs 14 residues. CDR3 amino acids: CASRGTGLDYGYTF. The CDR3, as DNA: TGTGCCAGCAGGGGGACAGGTCTTGACTATGGCTACACCTTC.

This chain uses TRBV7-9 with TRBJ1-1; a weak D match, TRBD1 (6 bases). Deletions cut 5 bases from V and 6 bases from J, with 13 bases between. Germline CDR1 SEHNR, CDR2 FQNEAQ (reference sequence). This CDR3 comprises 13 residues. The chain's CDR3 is CASSPPDRPEAFF. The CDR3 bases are TGTGCCAGCAGCCCTCCTGACAGGCCTGAAGCTTTCTTT. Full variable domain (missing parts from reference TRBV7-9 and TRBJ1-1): DTGVSQNPRHKITKRGQNVTFRCDPISEHNRLYWYRQTLGQGPEFLTYFQNEAQLEKSRLLSDRFSAERPKGSFSTLEIQRTEQGDSAMYLCASSPPDRPEAFFGQGTRLTVV.

The CDR3 is CASSEGGQNNEQFF. DNA of the CDR3: TGTGCCAGCAGTGAAGGGGGACAGAACAATGAGCAGTTCTTC. The rearrangement links TRBV6-1 to TRBJ2-1; TRBD1 agrees at 7 bases. Trimming took 1 base from V and 5 from J; bases not matched to a gene: 2. The CDR3 spans 14 residues. From germline, CDR1 is MNHNS and CDR2 SASEGT.

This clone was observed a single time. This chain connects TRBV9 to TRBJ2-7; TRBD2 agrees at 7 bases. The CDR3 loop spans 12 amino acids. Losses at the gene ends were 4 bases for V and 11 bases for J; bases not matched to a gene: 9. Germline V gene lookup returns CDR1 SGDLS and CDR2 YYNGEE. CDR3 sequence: CASSPLGRDEYF. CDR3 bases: TGTGCCAGCAGCCCCCTGGGGAGGGACGAGTACTTC.

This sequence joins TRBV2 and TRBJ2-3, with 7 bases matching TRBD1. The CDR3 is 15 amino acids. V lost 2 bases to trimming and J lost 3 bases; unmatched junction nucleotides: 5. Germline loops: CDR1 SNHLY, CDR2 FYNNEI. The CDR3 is CASSERQGRTDTQYF. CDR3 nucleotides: TGTGCCAGCAGTGAACGACAGGGTAGAACAGATACGCAGTATTTT.

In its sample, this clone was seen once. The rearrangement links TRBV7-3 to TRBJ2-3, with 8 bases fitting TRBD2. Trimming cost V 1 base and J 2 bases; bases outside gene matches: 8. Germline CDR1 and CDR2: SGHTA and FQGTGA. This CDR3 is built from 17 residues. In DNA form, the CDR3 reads TGTGCCAGCAGCTTAAGGGCCCCGGGGGGGAACACAGATACGCAGTATTTT. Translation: CASSLRAPGGNTDTQYF. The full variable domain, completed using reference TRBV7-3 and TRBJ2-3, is GAGVSQTPSNKVTEKGKYVELRCDPISGHTALYWYRQSLGQGPEFLIYFQGTGAADDSGLPNDRFFAVRPEGSVSTLKIQRTERGDSAVYLCASSLRAPGGNTDTQYFGPGTRLTVL.

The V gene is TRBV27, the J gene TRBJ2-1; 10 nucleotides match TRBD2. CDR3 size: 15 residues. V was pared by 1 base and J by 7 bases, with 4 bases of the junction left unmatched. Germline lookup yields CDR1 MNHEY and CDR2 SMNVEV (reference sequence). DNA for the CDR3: TGTGCCAGCAGTTTATTCCTAGCGGGGGATAATGAGCAGTTCTTC. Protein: CASSLFLAGDNEQFF.

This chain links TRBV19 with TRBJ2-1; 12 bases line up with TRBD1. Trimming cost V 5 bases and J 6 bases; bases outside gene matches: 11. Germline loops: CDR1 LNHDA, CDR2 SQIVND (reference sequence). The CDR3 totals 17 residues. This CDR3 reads CASSPHTGTGGLNEQFF. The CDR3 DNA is TGTGCCAGTAGTCCGCACACCGGGACAGGGGGCCTCAATGAGCAGTTCTTC.

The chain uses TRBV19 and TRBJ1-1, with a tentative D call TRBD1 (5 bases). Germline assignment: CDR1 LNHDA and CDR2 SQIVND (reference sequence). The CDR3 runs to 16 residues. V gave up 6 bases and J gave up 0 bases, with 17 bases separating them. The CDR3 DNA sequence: TGTGCCAGTAGATCCCGGGGAGGGGAAGTGAACACTGAAGCTTTCTTT. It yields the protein CASRSRGGEVNTEAFF.

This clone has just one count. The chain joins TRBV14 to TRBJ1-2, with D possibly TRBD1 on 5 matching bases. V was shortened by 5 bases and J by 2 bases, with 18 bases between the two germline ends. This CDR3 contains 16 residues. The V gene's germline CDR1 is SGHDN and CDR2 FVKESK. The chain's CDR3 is CASSVAGTQANYGYTF. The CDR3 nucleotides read TGTGCCAGCAGCGTGGCCGGGACCCAGGCGAACTATGGCTACACCTTC.

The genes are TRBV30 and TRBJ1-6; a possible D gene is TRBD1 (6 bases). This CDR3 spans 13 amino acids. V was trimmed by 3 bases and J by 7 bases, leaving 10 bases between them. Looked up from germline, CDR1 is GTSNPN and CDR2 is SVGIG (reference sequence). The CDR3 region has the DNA TGTGCCTGGAGGACAGGTCCCAATTCACCCCTCCACTTT. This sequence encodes CAWRTGPNSPLHF. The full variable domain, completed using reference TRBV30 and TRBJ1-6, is SQTIHQWPATLVQPVGSPLSLECTVEGTSNPNLYWYRQAAGRGLQLLFYSVGIGQISSEVPQNLSASRPQDRQFILSSKKLLLSDSGFYLCAWRTGPNSPLHFGNGTRLTVT.

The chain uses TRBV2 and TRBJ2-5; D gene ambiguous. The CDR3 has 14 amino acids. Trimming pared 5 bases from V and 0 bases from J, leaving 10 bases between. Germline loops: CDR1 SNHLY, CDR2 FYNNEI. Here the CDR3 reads CASSSRRDQETQYF. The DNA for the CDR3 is TGTGCCAGCAGTAGCAGGAGAGACCAAGAGACCCAGTACTTC.

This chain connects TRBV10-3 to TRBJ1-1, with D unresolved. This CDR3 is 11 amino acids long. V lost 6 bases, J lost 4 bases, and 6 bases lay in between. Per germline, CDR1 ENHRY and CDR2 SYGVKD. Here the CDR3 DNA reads TGTGCCATCAGCTCACTCACTGAAGCTTTCTTT. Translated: CAISSLTEAFF.

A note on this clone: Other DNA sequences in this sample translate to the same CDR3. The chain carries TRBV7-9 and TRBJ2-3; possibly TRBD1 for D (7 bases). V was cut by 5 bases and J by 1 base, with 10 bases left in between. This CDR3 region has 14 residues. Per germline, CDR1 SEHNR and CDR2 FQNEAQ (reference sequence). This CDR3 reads CASSLRGGTDTQYF. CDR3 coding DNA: TGTGCCAGCAGCCTCAGGGGGGGCACAGATACGCAGTATTTT.

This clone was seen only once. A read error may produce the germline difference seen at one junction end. The CDR3 is CTSSPQNTEAFF. The CDR3 coding sequence is TGTACCAGCAGCCCTCAGAACACTGAAGCTTTCTTT. The genes are TRBV9 and TRBJ1-1; D is unresolved. Germline-derived CDR1 and CDR2 are SGDLS and YYNGEE. This CDR3 region has 12 residues.

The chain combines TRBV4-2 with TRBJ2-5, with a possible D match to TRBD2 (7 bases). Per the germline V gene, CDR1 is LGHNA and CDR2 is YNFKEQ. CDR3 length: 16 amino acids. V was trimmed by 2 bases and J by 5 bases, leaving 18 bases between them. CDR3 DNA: TGTGCCAGCAGCCAATTAACGGGGGGCGGGACGGAGACCCAGTACTTC. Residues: CASSQLTGGGTETQYF.

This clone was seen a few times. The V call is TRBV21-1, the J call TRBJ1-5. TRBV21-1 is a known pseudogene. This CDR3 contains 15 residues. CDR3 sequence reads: CASSKDGQSNQPQHF. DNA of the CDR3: TGTGCCAGCAGCAAAGACGGCCAGAGCAATCAGCCCCAGCATTTT.

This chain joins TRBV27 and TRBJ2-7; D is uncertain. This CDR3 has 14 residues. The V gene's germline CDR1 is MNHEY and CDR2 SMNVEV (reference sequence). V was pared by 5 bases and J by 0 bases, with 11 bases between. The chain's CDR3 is CASSAVSSSYEQYF. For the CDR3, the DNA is TGTGCCAGCAGTGCAGTTTCGAGCTCCTACGAGCAGTACTTC.

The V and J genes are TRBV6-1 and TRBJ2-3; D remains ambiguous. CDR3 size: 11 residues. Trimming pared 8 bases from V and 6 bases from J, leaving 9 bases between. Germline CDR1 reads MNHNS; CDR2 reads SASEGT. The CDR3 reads CASGFWDTQYF. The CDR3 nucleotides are TGTGCCAGCGGATTCTGGGATACGCAGTATTTT.

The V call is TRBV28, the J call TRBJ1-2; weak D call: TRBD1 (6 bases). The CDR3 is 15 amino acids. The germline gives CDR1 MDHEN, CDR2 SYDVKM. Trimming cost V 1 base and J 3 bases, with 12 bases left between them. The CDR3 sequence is CASSLSAGVDYGYTF. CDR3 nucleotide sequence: TGTGCCAGCAGTTTATCGGCAGGGGTGGACTATGGCTACACCTTC.

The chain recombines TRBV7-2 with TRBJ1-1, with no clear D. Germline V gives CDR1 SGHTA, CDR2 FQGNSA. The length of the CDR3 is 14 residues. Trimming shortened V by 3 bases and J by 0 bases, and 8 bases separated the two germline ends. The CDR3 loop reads CASSFQGLNTEAFF. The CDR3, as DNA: TGTGCCAGCAGCTTCCAAGGCTTGAACACTGAAGCTTTCTTT. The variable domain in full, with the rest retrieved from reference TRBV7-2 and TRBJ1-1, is GAGVSQSPSNKVTEKGKDVELRCDPISGHTALYWYRQSLGQGLEFLIYFQGNSAPDKSGLPSDRFSAERTGGSVSTLTIQRTQQEDSAVYLCASSFQGLNTEAFFGQGTRLTVV.

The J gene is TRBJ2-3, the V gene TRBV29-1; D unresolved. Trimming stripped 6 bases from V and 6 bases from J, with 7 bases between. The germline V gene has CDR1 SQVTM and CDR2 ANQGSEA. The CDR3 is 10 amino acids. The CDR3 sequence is CSVRMDTQYF. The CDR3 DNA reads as TGCAGCGTAAGAATGGATACGCAGTATTTT.

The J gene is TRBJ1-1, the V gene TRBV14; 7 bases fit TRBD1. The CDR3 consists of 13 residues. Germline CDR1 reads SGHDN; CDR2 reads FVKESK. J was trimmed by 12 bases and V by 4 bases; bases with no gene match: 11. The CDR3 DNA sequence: TGTGCCAGCAGCCGGCCCGACAGGGTTGAGACTTTCTTT. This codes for CASSRPDRVETFF.

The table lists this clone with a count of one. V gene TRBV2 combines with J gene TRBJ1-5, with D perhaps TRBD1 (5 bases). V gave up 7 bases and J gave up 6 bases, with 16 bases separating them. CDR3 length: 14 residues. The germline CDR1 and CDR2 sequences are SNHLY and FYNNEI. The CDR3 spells CASTLQVLGQPQHF. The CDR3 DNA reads TGTGCCAGCACCCTACAGGTCTTGGGTCAGCCCCAGCATTTT.

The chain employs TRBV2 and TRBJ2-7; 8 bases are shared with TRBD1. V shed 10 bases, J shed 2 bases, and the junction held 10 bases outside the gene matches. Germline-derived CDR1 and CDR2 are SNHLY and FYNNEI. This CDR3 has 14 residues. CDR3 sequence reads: CAKGTGTPPYEQYF. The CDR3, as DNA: TGTGCCAAGGGGACAGGTACCCCCCCCTACGAGCAGTACTTC.